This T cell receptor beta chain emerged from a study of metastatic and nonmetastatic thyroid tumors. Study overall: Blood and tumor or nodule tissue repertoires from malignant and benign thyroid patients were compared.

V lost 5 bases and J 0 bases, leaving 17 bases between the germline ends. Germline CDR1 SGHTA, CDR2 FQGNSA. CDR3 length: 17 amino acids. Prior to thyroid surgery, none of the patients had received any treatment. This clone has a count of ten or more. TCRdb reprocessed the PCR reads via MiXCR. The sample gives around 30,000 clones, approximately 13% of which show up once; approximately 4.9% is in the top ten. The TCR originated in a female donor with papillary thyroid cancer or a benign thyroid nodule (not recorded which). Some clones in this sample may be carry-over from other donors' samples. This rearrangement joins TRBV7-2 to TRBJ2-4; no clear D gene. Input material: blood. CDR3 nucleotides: TGTGCCAGCAGCCTGATTTCCTATTACCTAGCCAAAAACATTCAGTACTTC. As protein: CASSLISYYLAKNIQYF.